The 8 T cell receptor beta chains in this list originate from one sample, sequenced in a study of blood T cell repertoires in COVID-19. Libraries were prepared by immunoSEQ multiplex PCR; TCRdb keeps only in-frame clonotypes and omits some of them. The top ten hold around 13% of the sample, which has roughly 78,000 clones, roughly 80% seen once. Material for sequencing was peripheral blood. These receptors were collected from a middle-aged man with COVID-19, enrolled during active disease.

A single count supports this clone. The chain combines TRBV7-3 with TRBJ1-1; 7 bases agree with TRBD1. Germline trimming cut 5 bases from V and 5 bases from J; bases unmatched to any gene: 5. The CDR3 spans 13 residues. Per the germline V gene, CDR1 is SGHTA and CDR2 is FQGTGA. In nucleotides, the CDR3 is TGTGCCAGCAGCGAGACAGGGAAAACTGAAGCTTTCTTT. As protein: CASSETGKTEAFF.

The chain uses TRBV6-1 and TRBJ2-7, with D maybe TRBD1 (6 bases). CDR3 length equals 15 residues. Germline V gene sequence: CDR1 MNHNS, CDR2 SASEGT. V lost 2 bases, J lost 4 bases, and 15 bases lay in between. CDR3 in amino acids: CASSENPQGRYEQYF. The CDR3 DNA is TGTGCCAGCAGTGAAAATCCACAGGGTCGATACGAGCAGTACTTC.

V and J are TRBV27 and TRBJ1-1; a weak D match, TRBD1 (5 bases). The V end was cut by 4 bases, the J end by 0 bases, with 21 bases between. Per the germline V gene, CDR1 is MNHEY and CDR2 is SMNVEV (reference sequence). The CDR3 consists of 18 residues. The chain's CDR3 is CASSSIGRGKTMNTEAFF. Here the CDR3 DNA reads TGTGCCAGCAGTTCCATCGGGAGGGGCAAGACTATGAACACTGAAGCTTTCTTT.

This rearrangement joins TRBV2 to TRBJ2-6; 8 nucleotides agree with TRBD1. The CDR3 loop spans 15 amino acids. V gave up 7 bases and J gave up 3 bases; unmatched junction bases: 5. Germline CDR1 is SNHLY and CDR2 is FYNNEI. CDR3 sequence reads: CASTDRGSGANVLTF. The DNA of the CDR3 is TGTGCCAGCACAGACAGGGGAAGTGGGGCCAACGTCCTGACTTTC.

This clone was recorded a few times. The V gene is TRBV4-1, the J gene TRBJ2-3; 11 positions match TRBD2. V trimming: 1 base; J trimming: 4 bases; junction bases outside the gene matches: 10. CDR1 and CDR2 from the germline V gene are MGHRA and YSYEKL. The CDR3 has 18 residues. The CDR3 spells CASSQAQVTSGRSDTQYF. The CDR3 DNA reads as TGCGCCAGCAGCCAAGCCCAGGTCACTAGCGGGAGATCAGATACGCAGTATTTT.

The gene calls are TRBV7-3 and TRBJ1-6; perhaps TRBD1 as D (5 bases). The V gene's germline CDR1 is SGHTA and CDR2 FQGTGA. The CDR3 is 15 amino acids. Trimming shortened V by 5 bases and J by 3 bases, and 11 bases separated the two germline ends. CDR3 region: CASSIDRNYNSPLHF. In DNA, the CDR3 is TGTGCCAGCAGCATCGACAGAAACTATAATTCACCCCTCCACTTT.

This clone occurred once. The chain has TRBV19 and TRBJ2-4, with unresolved D. This CDR3 has 17 residues. CDR1 is LNHDA, CDR2 SQIVND, per germline (reference sequence). V was trimmed by 4 bases and J by 0 bases, leaving 16 bases between them. The CDR3 DNA sequence: TGTGCCAGTAGTAACGCTAGGATTTCCCTAGCCAAAAACATTCAGTACTTC. Translation: CASSNARISLAKNIQYF.

The chain combines TRBV24-1 with TRBJ2-1, with 8 bases identical to TRBD1. CDR1 is KGHDR and CDR2 is SFDVKD in the germline V gene. Trimming cost V 3 bases and J 1 base; bases outside gene matches: 7. This CDR3 is 17 amino acids long. CDR3 sequence reads: CATSDNHDRGSYNEQFF. CDR3 DNA: TGTGCCACCAGTGATAACCACGACAGGGGTTCCTACAATGAGCAGTTCTTC.